These 20 T cell receptor beta chains originate from one sample sequenced in a study of blood T cell repertoires in COVID-19. Here immunoSEQ multiplex PCR was the method, and the copy in TCRdb shows in-frame clones only, minus some. This table has roughly 130,000 clones, 80% to 90% appearing once. Sequenced material: peripheral blood. These TCRs come from a man aged 35-49 years with acute or convalescent COVID-19.

The V call is TRBV4-2, the J call TRBJ1-4; 8 bases align to TRBD1. This CDR3 is built from 16 residues. Germline V gene data show CDR1 as LGHNA and CDR2 as YNFKEQ. After removal of 3 bases from V and 0 bases from J, the junction contained 3 bases not matched to a gene. The CDR3 is CASSQEGQATNEKLFF. CDR3 nucleotide sequence: TGTGCCAGCAGCCAGGAGGGACAGGCAACTAATGAAAAACTGTTTTTT.

The chain links TRBV18 to TRBJ2-5, with unresolved D. V shed 3 bases and J shed 4 bases, with 15 bases lying between them. The CDR3 spans 15 residues. CDR1 is KGHSH and CDR2 is LQKENI in the germline V gene. The chain's CDR3 is CASSPGFGLPETQYF. Written as DNA, the CDR3 is TGTGCCAGCTCACCCGGATTTGGGCTCCCAGAGACCCAGTACTTC.

The genes are TRBV30 and TRBJ2-7; TRBD1 agrees at 10 bases. Germline V gene sequence: CDR1 GTSNPN, CDR2 SVGIG (reference sequence). CDR3 size: 14 residues. Trimming took 0 bases from V and 2 from J; bases not matched to a gene: 1. The CDR3 DNA reads as TGTGCCTGGAGTGTAGGACAGGGGGCCTACGAGCAGTACTTC. Translating it yields CAWSVGQGAYEQYF.

In DNA form, the CDR3 reads TGTGCCAGCAGTTCCAGGGACTTCTACGAGCAGTACTTC. Translation: CASSSRDFYEQYF. J is TRBJ2-7 and V is TRBV6-6, with a possible D match to TRBD2 (6 bases). Germline CDR1 and CDR2: MNHNY and SVGAGI (reference sequence). The CDR3 contains 13 residues. V lost 4 bases and J 3 bases, leaving 10 bases between the germline ends.

This clone was seen only once. V is TRBV3-1 (or the pseudogene TRBV3-2) and J is TRBJ1-2, with D maybe TRBD1 (6 bases). This CDR3 contains 15 residues. Germline CDR1 reads LGHDT; CDR2 reads YNNKEL (reference sequence). The ends were cut back, 1 base at V and 2 bases at J, with 11 bases in the middle. The CDR3 region is CASSQGAGANYGYTF. In nucleotides, the CDR3 is TGTGCCAGCAGCCAAGGGGCAGGGGCGAACTATGGCTACACCTTC.

This chain links TRBV9 with TRBJ2-5, with 7 positions matching TRBD2. Germline V gene lookup returns CDR1 SGDLS and CDR2 YYNGEE. This CDR3 has 13 amino acids. Trimming took 2 bases from V and 5 from J; bases not matched to a gene: 3. CDR3 amino acids: CASSVGGEETQYF. The CDR3 DNA is TGTGCCAGCAGCGTTGGGGGGGAGGAGACCCAGTACTTC. Supplemented by reference TRBV9 and TRBJ2-5, the full variable domain reads DSGVTQTPKHLITATGQRVTLRCSPRSGDLSVYWYQQSLDQGLQFLIQYYNGEERAKGNILERFSAQQFPDLHSELNLSSLELGDSALYFCASSVGGEETQYFGPGTRLLVL.

The chain has TRBV19 and TRBJ1-2, with 10 bases lining up with TRBD1. Per germline, CDR1 LNHDA and CDR2 SQIVND (reference sequence). This CDR3 region has 15 residues. V gave up 5 bases and J gave up 6 bases; unmatched junction bases: 9. The CDR3 loop is CASSPPGQGSDGYTF. The CDR3 region has the DNA TGTGCCAGTAGTCCACCGGGACAGGGGTCGGATGGCTACACCTTC.

The gene calls are TRBV9 and TRBJ1-4; 9 nucleotides line up with TRBD1. CDR3 size: 15 residues. V dropped 3 bases and J dropped 7; count of bases not matched to a gene: 7. CDR1 SGDLS and CDR2 YYNGEE come from the germline V gene. CDR3 DNA sequence: TGTGCCAGCAGCGAGGGGACAGGGATAGTTGAAAAACTGTTTTTT. Translation gives CASSEGTGIVEKLFF.

The V call is TRBV9, the J call TRBJ2-1; 11 nucleotides agree with TRBD2. CDR3 length: 15 amino acids. V shed 4 bases, J shed 11 bases, and the junction held 11 bases outside the gene matches. Per the germline V gene, CDR1 is SGDLS and CDR2 is YYNGEE. The CDR3 sequence: CASSPRPGTSGQQFF. Written as DNA, the CDR3 is TGTGCCAGCAGCCCACGTCCCGGGACTAGCGGCCAGCAGTTCTTC.

The chain links TRBV10-3 to TRBJ1-6; 7 nucleotides match TRBD1. CDR1 and CDR2 (germline): ENHRY, SYGVKD. CDR3 length equals 14 residues. J gave up 11 bases and V 2 bases, and 6 bases lay outside the gene matches. The CDR3 sequence: CAISEDREVTPLHF. The CDR3 DNA follows: TGTGCCATCAGTGAGGACAGGGAAGTGACACCCCTCCACTTT.

The chain combines TRBV27 with TRBJ2-2; 8 bases agree with TRBD2. CDR3 size: 15 residues. The ends lost 3 bases at V and 3 bases at J; junction bases unmatched: 3. Germline values: CDR1 MNHEY, CDR2 SMNVEV (reference sequence). The DNA for the CDR3 is TGTGCCAGCAGTTTGAGCGGGAGAGACACCGGGGAGCTGTTTTTT. The encoded protein is CASSLSGRDTGELFF.

The V call is TRBV4-2, the J call TRBJ2-2; 14 bases agree with TRBD2. With 0 bases clipped from V and 5 bases from J, the junction kept 2 bases outside the gene matches. The CDR3 consists of 17 residues. The germline V gene encodes CDR1 LGHNA and CDR2 YNFKEQ. The CDR3 DNA reads as TGTGCCAGCAGCCAAGAGGGACTAGCGGGAGATACCGGGGAGCTGTTTTTT. Residues: CASSQEGLAGDTGELFF.

This chain joins TRBV11-3 and TRBJ2-5; tentatively, D is TRBD2 (6 bases). CDR1 SGHNT and CDR2 YENEEA come from the germline V gene. The CDR3 has 14 amino acids. The V and J ends lost 6 bases and 3 bases respectively, with 14 bases between them. The CDR3 region has the DNA TGTGCCAGCAGTCCCACGGGCGGGAAAGAGACCCAGTACTTC. Protein: CASSPTGGKETQYF.

V and J are TRBV19 and TRBJ2-3; the match to TRBD2 covers 10 bases. Germline loops: CDR1 LNHDA, CDR2 SQIVND (reference sequence). Trimming at V came to 5 bases and at J to 4 bases, leaving 6 bases not matched to a gene. This CDR3 is built from 15 residues. The CDR3: CASSPLAGAADTQYF. The DNA of the CDR3 is TGTGCCAGTAGTCCTCTAGCGGGGGCAGCAGATACGCAGTATTTT.

The chain recombines TRBV9 with TRBJ1-1; D is undetermined. This CDR3 comprises 13 residues. V was cut by 2 bases and J by 4 bases, with 9 bases left in between. CDR1 and CDR2 (germline): SGDLS, YYNGEE. The CDR3: CASSVEGGTEAFF. CDR3 bases: TGTGCCAGCAGCGTCGAGGGAGGCACTGAAGCTTTCTTT.

The rearrangement uses TRBV7-9 and TRBJ1-3; 9 positions match TRBD1. The germline V gene encodes CDR1 SEHNR and CDR2 FQNEAQ (reference sequence). Trimming took 2 bases from V and 7 from J; bases not matched to a gene: 9. The CDR3 has 16 amino acids. CDR3 coding DNA: TGTGCCAGCAGCTTATACAGGGGTGGACAGGGGAACACCATATATTTT. Protein product: CASSLYRGGQGNTIYF.

The V gene is TRBV30, the J gene TRBJ1-6; D is unresolved. CDR3 size: 11 residues. V gave up 3 bases and J gave up 7 bases, with 4 bases separating them. Germline V gene data show CDR1 as GTSNPN and CDR2 as SVGIG (reference sequence). This CDR3 reads CAWSQNSPLHF. CDR3 bases: TGTGCCTGGAGCCAGAATTCACCCCTCCACTTT. The whole variable domain, remainder taken from reference TRBV30 and TRBJ1-6, is SQTIHQWPATLVQPVGSPLSLECTVEGTSNPNLYWYRQAAGRGLQLLFYSVGIGQISSEVPQNLSASRPQDRQFILSSKKLLLSDSGFYLCAWSQNSPLHFGNGTRLTVT.

J is TRBJ2-7 and V is TRBV27; a possible D gene is TRBD1 (5 bases). The V gene's germline CDR1 is MNHEY and CDR2 SMNVEV (reference sequence). CDR3 length: 14 amino acids. Trimming cost V 5 bases and J 3 bases, with 14 bases left between them. This chain's CDR3 is CASSPWTQLYEQYF. The CDR3 region has the DNA TGTGCCAGCAGTCCCTGGACACAACTCTACGAGCAGTACTTC.

Notes on this clone: Distinct nucleotide sequences in the sample also encode this CDR3. The chain uses TRBV12-3 or TRBV12-4 and TRBJ1-5; no clear D gene. V lost 1 base and J lost 4, with 5 bases in between. This CDR3 region has 13 residues. The CDR3 reads CASSLGRNQPQHF. CDR3 coding DNA: TGTGCCAGCAGTTTAGGCAGAAATCAGCCCCAGCATTTT.

The chain couples TRBV19 to TRBJ2-4; 10 bases are a match to TRBD1. The V and J ends lost 3 bases and 2 bases, in that order; junction bases with no gene match: 7. This CDR3 has 17 residues. CDR1 is LNHDA and CDR2 is SQIVND in the germline V gene (reference sequence). CDR3 protein: CASSMAGQGMTKNIQYF. The CDR3 coding sequence is TGTGCCAGTAGTATGGCGGGACAGGGGATGACCAAAAACATTCAGTACTTC.